This T cell receptor beta chain was captured by sequencing in a study of blood T cell repertoires in COVID-19. In the study overall: COVID-19 samples, acute and convalescent, were from the United States, Italy and Spain. From T cells, B-cell-depleted T cells, or PBMCs came the material, which was cDNA or gDNA.

Germline V gene lookup returns CDR1 SGHDN and CDR2 FVKESK. This CDR3 comprises 17 residues. The ends were cut back, 1 base at V and 1 base at J, with 16 bases in the middle. Authors' analysis steps: The assay estimated nucleated cells by amplifying reference gene primers. Some clones are missing from TCRdb's copy, which holds only in-frame ones; the method was immunoSEQ multiplex PCR. The V and J calls and the clone size are those of that table, but D and trimming were determined from the DNA. The sample includes roughly 160,000 clones, almost 85% of them seen just once. Seattle cases were enrolled at active infection and followed longitudinally.

This receptor was obtained from a woman older than 75 with COVID-19, enrolled during active disease. The chain joins TRBV14 to TRBJ1-2; D not resolved. The sample consisted of peripheral blood. The CDR3 DNA reads TGTGCCAGCAGCCAAGCTGACCTAGGCCTAATTAACTATGGCTACACCTTC. It specifies CASSQADLGLINYGYTF.